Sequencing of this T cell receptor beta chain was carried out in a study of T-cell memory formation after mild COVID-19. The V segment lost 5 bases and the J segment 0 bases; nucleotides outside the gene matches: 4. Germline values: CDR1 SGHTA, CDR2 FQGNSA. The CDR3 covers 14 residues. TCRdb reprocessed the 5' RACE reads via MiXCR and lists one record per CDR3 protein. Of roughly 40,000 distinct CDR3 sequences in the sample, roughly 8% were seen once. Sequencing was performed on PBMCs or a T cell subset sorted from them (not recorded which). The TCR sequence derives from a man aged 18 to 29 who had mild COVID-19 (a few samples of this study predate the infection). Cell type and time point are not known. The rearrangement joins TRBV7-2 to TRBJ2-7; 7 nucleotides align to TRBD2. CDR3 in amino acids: CASSASGNSYEQYF. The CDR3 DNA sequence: TGTGCCAGCAGCGCCAGCGGGAACTCCTACGAGCAGTACTTC.